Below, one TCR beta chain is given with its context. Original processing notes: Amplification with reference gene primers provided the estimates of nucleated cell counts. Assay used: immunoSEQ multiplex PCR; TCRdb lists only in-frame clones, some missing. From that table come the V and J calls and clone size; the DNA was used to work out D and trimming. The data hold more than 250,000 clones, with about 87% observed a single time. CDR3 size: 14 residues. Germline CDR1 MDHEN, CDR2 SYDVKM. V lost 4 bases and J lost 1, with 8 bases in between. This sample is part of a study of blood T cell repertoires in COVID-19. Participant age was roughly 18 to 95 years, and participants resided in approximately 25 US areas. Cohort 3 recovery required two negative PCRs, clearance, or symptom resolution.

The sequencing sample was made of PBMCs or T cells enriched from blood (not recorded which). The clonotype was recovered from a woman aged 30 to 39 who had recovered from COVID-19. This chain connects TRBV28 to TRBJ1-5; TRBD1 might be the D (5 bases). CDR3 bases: TGTGCCAGCAGTTCAGGACAAAGCAATCAGCCCCAGCATTTT. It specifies CASSSGQSNQPQHF.